This TCR beta chain was obtained from a study of T cell responses to AZD1222 COVID-19 vaccine. TCRdb keeps only in-frame clones here, not all; method: immunoSEQ multiplex PCR. The repertoire holds more than 80,000 clones, with roughly 88% as singletons. Comment on this clone: As yet, its antigen is unknown.

Study-level points and caveats: Close to half of all spike-specific TCRs reportedly target regions of the variants that are unmutated. Repertoires were collected only later (after the peak T cell response had occurred). Recipients of two AZD1222 doses showed rising Spike-specific TCR breadth and depth.

With 0 bases removed from V and 0 bases from J, the gap between germline ends came to 11 bases. The CDR3 has 16 amino acids. Germline CDR1 is SGHRS and CDR2 is YFSETQ. Here the sequenced sample was peripheral blood, taken on day 0 of AZD1222 vaccination. This chain links TRBV5-1 with TRBJ2-3; D might be TRBD2 (6 bases). This sequence originates from an adult in good health. The CDR3 loop reads CASSLALASSTDTQYF. CDR3 DNA: TGCGCCAGCAGCTTGGCTCTAGCGAGCAGCACAGATACGCAGTATTTT.